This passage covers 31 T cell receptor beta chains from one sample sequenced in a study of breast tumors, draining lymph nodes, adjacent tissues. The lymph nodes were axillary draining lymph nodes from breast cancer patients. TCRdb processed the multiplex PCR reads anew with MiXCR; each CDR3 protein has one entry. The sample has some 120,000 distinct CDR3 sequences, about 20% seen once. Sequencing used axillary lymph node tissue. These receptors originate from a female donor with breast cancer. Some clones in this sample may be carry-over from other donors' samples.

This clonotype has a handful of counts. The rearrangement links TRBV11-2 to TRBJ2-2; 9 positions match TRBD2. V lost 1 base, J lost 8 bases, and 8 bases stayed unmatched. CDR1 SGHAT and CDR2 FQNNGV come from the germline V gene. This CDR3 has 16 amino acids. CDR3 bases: TGTGCCAGCAGCTTAGTTTTGCTAGCGGGACAGGGGGAGCTGTTTTTT. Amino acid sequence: CASSLVLLAGQGELFF.

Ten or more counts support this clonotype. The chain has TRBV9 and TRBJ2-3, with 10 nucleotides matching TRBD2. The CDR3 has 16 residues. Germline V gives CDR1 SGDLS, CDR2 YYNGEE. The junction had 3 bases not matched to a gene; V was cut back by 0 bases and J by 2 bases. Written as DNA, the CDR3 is TGTGCCAGCAGCGTAGCAGCGGGGGGGAACACAGATACGCAGTATTTT. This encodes CASSVAAGGNTDTQYF.

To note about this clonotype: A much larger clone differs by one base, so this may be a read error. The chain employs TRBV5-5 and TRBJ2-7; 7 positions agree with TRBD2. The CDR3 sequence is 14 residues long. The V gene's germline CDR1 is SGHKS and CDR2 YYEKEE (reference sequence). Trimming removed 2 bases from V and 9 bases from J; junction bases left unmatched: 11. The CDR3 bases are TGTGCCAGCAGCTTCGAGGCAGCGGGGAGTATGCAGTACTTC. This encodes CASSFEAAGSMQYF.

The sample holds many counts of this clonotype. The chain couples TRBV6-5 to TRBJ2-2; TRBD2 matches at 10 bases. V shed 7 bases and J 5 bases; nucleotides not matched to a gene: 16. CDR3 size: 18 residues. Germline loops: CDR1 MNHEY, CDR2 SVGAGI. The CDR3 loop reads CASTREGSALAGTGELFF. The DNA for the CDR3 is TGTGCCAGCACCAGGGAGGGTTCGGCACTAGCGGGGACCGGGGAGCTGTTTTTT.

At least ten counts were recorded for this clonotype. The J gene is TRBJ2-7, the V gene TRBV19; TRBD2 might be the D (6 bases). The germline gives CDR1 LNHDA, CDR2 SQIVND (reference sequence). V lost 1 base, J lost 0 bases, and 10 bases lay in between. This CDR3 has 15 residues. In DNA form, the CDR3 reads TGTGCCAGTAGTATAGGTGGGGGGAGCTCCTACGAGCAGTACTTC. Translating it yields CASSIGGGSSYEQYF.

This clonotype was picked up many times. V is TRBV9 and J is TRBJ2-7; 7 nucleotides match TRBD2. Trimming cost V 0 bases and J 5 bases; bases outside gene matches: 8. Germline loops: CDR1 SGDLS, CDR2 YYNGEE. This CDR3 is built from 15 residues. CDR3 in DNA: TGTGCCAGCAGCGTAGGCCCCGGGAGGAGCGACGAGCAGTACTTC. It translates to CASSVGPGRSDEQYF.

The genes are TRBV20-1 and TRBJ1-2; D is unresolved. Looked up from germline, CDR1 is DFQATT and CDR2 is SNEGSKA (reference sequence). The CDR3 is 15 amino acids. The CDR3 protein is CSAWASTGTNYGYTF. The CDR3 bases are TGCAGCGCTTGGGCCTCGACTGGAACTAACTATGGCTACACCTTC.

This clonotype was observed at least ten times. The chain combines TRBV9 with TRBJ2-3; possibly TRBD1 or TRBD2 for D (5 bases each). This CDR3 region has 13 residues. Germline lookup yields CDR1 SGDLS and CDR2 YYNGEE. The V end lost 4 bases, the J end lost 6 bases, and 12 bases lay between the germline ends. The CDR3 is CASSTLREDTQYF. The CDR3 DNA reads TGTGCCAGCAGCACTCTCAGGGAGGATACGCAGTATTTT.

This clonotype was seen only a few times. The CDR3 here is CASSFTGTEETQYF. CDR3 in DNA: TGTGCCAGCAGCTTTACCGGGACAGAAGAGACCCAGTACTTC. The genes are TRBV5-4 and TRBJ2-5, with 7 bases matching TRBD1. CDR3 size: 14 residues. The germline V gene has CDR1 SGHNT and CDR2 YYREEE (reference sequence). Losses at the gene ends were 2 bases for V and 3 bases for J; bases not matched to a gene: 4.

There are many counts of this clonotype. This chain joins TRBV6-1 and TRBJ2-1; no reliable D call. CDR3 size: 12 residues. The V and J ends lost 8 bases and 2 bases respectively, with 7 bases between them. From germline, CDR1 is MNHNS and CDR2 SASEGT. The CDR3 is CASGRTYNEQFF. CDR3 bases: TGTGCCAGCGGTCGGACCTACAATGAGCAGTTCTTC.

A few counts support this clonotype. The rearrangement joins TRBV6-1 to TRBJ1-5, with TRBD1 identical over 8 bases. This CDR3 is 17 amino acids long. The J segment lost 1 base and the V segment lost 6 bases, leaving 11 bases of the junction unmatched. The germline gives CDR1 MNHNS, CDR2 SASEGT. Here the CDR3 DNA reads TGTGCCAGCAGGCGGGACAGGAATCCAGGGAGCAATCAGCCCCAGCATTTT. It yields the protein CASRRDRNPGSNQPQHF.

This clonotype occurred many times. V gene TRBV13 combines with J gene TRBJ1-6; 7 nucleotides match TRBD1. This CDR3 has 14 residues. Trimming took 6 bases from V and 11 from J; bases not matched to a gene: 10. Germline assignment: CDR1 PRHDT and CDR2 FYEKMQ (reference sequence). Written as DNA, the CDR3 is TGTGCCAGCAGGCCCACAGGGGAAGAGCCACCCCTCCACTTT. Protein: CASRPTGEEPPLHF.

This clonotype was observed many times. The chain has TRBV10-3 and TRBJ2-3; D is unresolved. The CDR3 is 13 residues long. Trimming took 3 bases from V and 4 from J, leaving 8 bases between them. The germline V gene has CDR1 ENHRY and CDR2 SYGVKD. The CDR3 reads CAISDYGADTQYF. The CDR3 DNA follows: TGTGCCATCAGTGATTATGGGGCAGATACGCAGTATTTT.

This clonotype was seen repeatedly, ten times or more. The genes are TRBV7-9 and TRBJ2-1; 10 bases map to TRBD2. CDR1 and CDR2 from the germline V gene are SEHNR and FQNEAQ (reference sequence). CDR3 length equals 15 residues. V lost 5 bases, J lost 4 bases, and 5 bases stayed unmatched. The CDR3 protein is CASSATSGPYNEQFF. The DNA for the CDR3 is TGTGCCAGCAGCGCGACTAGCGGGCCATACAATGAGCAGTTCTTC.

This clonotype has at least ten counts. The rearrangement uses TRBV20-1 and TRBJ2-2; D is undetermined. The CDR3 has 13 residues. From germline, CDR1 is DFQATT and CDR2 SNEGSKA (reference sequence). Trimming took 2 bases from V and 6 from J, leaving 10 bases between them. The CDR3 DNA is TGCAGTGCTAGAAGGTCCGGGCCCGGGGAGCTGTTTTTT. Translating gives CSARRSGPGELFF.

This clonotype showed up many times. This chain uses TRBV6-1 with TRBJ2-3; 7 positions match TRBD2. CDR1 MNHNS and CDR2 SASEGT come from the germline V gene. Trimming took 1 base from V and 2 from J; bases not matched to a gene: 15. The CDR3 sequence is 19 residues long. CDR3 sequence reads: CASSEDPVAVAGVTDTQYF. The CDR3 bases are TGTGCCAGCAGTGAAGACCCGGTCGCGGTAGCGGGTGTCACAGATACGCAGTATTTT.

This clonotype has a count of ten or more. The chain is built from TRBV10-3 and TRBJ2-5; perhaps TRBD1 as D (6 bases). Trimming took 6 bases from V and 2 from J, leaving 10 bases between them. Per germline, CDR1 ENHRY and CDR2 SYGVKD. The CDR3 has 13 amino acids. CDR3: CAIRGATQETQYF. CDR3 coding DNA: TGTGCCATCAGGGGGGCCACTCAAGAGACCCAGTACTTC.

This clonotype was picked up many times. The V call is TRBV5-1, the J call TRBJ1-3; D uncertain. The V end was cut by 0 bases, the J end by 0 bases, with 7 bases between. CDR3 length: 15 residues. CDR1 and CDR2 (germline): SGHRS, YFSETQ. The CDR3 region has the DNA TGCGCCAGCAGCTTGGCCGGGGACTCTGGAAACACCATATATTTT. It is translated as CASSLAGDSGNTIYF.

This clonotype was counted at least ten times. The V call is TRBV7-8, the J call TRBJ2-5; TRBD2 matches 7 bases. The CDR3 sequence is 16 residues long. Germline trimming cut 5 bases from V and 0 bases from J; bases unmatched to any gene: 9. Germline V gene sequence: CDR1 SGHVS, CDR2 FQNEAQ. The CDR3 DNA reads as TGTGCCAGCAGCCTCGGGAGGAAGCCGTACCAAGAGACCCAGTACTTC. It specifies CASSLGRKPYQETQYF.

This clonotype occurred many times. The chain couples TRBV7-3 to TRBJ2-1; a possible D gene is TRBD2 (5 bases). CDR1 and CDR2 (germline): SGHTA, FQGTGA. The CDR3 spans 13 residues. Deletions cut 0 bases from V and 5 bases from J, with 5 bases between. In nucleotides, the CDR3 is TGTGCCAGCAGCTTAACCGGGAACAATGAGCAGTTCTTC. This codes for CASSLTGNNEQFF.

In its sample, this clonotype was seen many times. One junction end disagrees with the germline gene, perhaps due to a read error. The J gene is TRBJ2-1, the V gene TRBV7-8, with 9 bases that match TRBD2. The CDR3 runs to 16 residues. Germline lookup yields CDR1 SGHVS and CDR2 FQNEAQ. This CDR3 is CASRLGGTSRNNEQFF. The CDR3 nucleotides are TGTGCCAGCAGATTAGGGGGGACTAGCCGTAACAATGAGCAGTTCTTC.

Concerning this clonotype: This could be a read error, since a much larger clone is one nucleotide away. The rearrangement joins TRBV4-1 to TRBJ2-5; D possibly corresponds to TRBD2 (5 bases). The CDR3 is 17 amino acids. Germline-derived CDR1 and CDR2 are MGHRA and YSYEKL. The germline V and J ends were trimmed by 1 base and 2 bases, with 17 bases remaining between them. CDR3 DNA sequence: TGCGCCAGCAGCCAAGTGAACCTTCTTGACTATCAAGAGACCCAGTACTTC. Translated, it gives CASSQVNLLDYQETQYF.

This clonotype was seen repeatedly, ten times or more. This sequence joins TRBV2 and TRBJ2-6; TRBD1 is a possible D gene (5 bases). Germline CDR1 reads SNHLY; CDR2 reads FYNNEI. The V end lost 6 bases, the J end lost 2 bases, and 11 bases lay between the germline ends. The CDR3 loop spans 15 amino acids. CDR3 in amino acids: CASRETVAGANVLTF. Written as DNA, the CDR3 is TGTGCCAGCAGGGAGACAGTCGCTGGGGCCAACGTCCTGACTTTC.

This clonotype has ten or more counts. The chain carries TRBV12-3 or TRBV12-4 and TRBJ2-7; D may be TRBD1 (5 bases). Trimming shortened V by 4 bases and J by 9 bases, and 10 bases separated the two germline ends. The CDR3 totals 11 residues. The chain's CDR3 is CASSSGLGQYF. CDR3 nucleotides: TGTGCCAGCAGTTCAGGGTTAGGGCAGTACTTC.

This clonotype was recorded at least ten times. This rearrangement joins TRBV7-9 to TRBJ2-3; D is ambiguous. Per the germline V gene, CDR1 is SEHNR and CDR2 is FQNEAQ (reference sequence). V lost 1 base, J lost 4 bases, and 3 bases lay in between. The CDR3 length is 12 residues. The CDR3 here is CASSLVSDTQYF. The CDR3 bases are TGTGCCAGCAGCTTAGTTTCAGATACGCAGTATTTT.

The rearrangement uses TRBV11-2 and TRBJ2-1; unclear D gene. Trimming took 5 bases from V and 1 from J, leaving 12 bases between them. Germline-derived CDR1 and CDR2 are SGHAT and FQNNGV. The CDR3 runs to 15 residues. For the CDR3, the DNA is TGTGCCAGCAGCCCATCCGGACGGTCCTACAATGAGCAGTTCTTC. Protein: CASSPSGRSYNEQFF.

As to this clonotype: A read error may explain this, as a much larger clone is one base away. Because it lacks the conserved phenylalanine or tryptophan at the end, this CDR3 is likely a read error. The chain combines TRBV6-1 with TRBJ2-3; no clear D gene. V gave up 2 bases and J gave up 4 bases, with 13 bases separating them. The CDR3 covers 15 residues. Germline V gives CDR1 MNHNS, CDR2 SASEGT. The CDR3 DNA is TGTGCCAGCAGTGAAATACAACAGAACTCAGATACGCAGTATTCT. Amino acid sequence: CASSEIQQNSDTQYS.

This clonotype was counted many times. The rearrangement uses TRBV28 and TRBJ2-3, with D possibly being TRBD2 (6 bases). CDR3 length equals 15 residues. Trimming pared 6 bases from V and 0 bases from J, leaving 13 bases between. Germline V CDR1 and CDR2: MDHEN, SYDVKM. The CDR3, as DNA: TGTGCCAGCAGGCGAGGCGGGGTGAGCACAGATACGCAGTATTTT. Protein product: CASRRGGVSTDTQYF. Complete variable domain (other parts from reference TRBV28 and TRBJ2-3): DVKVTQSSRYLVKRTGEKVFLECVQDMDHENMFWYRQDPGLGLRLIYFSYDVKMKEKGDIPEGYSVSREKKERFSLILESASTNQTSMYLCASRRGGVSTDTQYFGPGTRLTVL.

CDR3 in DNA: TGTGCCAGCTCACAGACAGGGACAGTACATGGCTACACCTTC. Protein product: CASSQTGTVHGYTF. The chain uses TRBV18 and TRBJ1-2, with 7 nucleotides matching TRBD1. The CDR3 has 14 amino acids. Trimming removed 4 bases from V and 6 bases from J; junction bases left unmatched: 8. The germline V gene has CDR1 KGHSH and CDR2 LQKENI.

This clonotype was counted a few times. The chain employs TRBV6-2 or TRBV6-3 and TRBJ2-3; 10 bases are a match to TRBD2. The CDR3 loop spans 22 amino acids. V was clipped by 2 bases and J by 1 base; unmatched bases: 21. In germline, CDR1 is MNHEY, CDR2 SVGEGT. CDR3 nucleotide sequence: TGTGCCAGCAGTTACCACTCGCGAAAATCCAGCGGGGGGGCTTTCGGCACAGATACGCAGTATTTT. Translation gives CASSYHSRKSSGGAFGTDTQYF.

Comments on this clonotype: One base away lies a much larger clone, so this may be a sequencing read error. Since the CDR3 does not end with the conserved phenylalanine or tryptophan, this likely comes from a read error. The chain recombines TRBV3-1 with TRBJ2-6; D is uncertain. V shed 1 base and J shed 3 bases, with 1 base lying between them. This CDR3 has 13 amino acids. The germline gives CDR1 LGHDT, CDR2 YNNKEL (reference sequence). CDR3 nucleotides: TGTGCCAGCAGCCAAGGTGGGGCCAACGTCCTGACTCTC. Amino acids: CASSQGGANVLTL.